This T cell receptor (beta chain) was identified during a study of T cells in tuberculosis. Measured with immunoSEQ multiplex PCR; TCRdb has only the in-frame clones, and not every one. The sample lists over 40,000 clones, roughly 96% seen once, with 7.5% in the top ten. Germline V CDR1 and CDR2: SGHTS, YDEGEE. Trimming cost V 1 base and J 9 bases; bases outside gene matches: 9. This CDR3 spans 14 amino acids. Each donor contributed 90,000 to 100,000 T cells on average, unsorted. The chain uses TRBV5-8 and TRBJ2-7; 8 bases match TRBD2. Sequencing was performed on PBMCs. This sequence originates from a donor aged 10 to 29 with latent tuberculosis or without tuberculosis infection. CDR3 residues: CASSLKRGQRRQYF. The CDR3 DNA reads TGTGCCAGCAGCTTGAAGCGGGGGCAACGACGGCAGTACTTC.